This TCR beta chain was captured in a study of identical twins. General study results and limits: Invariant T cells like MAIT and iNKT could partly confound the zero-insertion analyses.

TCRdb reprocessed the 5' RACE reads with MiXCR, giving one entry per CDR3 protein. This sample has some 250,000 distinct CDR3 sequences, with under 8.5% found just once. This clonotype has just a few counts. Antigen unknown. Germline CDR1 reads DFQATT; CDR2 reads SNEGSKA (reference sequence). The CDR3 is made up of 12 amino acids. The ends were cut back, 6 bases at V and 4 bases at J, with 12 bases in the middle. These sequences were also reported in another study, on T cells expressing NK-cell markers.

The rearrangement links TRBV20-1 to TRBJ1-1; D is unresolved. The sample comprised CD8+ T cells sorted from blood. The clonotype originates from a young woman in good health. CDR3 region: CSARRGGTEAFF. CDR3 nucleotide sequence: TGCAGTGCCAGACGGGGTGGCACTGAAGCTTTCTTT.